The entry that follows covers one T cell receptor beta chain sequence. This entry comes from a study of blood T cell repertoires in COVID-19. Study as a whole: Samples came from the United States, Italy and Spain, spanning acute and convalescent COVID-19. Sample material is recorded as cDNA or gDNA derived from T cells, B-cell-depleted T cells, or PBMCs.

Trimming at V came to 4 bases and at J to 5 bases, leaving 7 bases not matched to a gene. Per germline, CDR1 LGHDT and CDR2 YNNKEL (reference sequence). The CDR3 extends over 14 amino acids. As handled by the study authors: Reference gene primers were amplified, and this amplification served to estimate nucleated cell counts. TCRdb's copy holds only in-frame clones and misses some; the assay was immunoSEQ multiplex PCR. The DNA was the basis for D and trimming; V, J and clone size are from that table. Among approximately 240,000 clones, approximately 83% were seen once, and the ten largest hold approximately 3%.

The sequenced sample consisted of peripheral blood. J is TRBJ2-7 and V is TRBV3-1 (or the pseudogene TRBV3-2), with 8 bases fitting TRBD1. This clonotype was obtained from a woman aged 25 to 39 who had recovered from COVID-19. The CDR3 here is CASSPGDRRDEQYF. The CDR3 DNA is TGTGCCAGCAGCCCGGGGGACAGGAGGGACGAGCAGTACTTC.